These T cell receptor beta chains were read from a single sample in a study of blood T cell repertoires in COVID-19. Using immunoSEQ multiplex PCR, the repertoire was profiled, and TCRdb retains in-frame clones only, with some absent. This table holds some 250,000 clones, approximately 86% found once. Sequenced: peripheral blood. Receptor source: a woman between 55 and 75 years old with COVID-19, enrolled during active disease. The CDR3 runs from the conserved cysteine through the conserved F or W. A D gene is named only where the DNA matches it firmly.

TRBV6-5	.	TRBJ2-7	CASSPRWVVHYEQYF
TRBV4-3	TRBD2	TRBJ2-3	CASSQDPSGSADTQYF
TRBV7-9	TRBD1	TRBJ1-1	CASSLQGANTEAFF
TRBV6-5	.	TRBJ1-5	CAGGRGFNQPQHF
TRBV28	.	TRBJ1-2	CASGWSYGYTF
TRBV7-6	.	TRBJ1-3	CASSLASTGRGNTIYF
TRBV10-3	.	TRBJ1-2	CAIKAPGRETSYTF
TRBV6-2/TRBV6-3	TRBD2	TRBJ2-1	CASTPSGKYYNEQFF
TRBV6-1	.	TRBJ2-1	CASSEARGRVEQFF
TRBV6-4	TRBD1	TRBJ1-4	CASSPDEGASEKLFF
TRBV2	TRBD2	TRBJ2-7	CASSEGKGGRSYEQYF
TRBV18	.	TRBJ2-3	CASSPGQNIRTDTQYF
TRBV5-1	TRBD2	TRBJ2-1	CASSLEGAGAYNEQFF
TRBV3-1/TRBV3-2	TRBD1	TRBJ1-1	CASSPGQVFEAFF
TRBV27	TRBD1	TRBJ2-1	CASSPPGQTNEQFF
TRBV9	.	TRBJ2-6	CASSVTGSGANVLTF
TRBV7-8	TRBD1	TRBJ1-2	CASSGGTGLNYGYTF
TRBV6-5	TRBD1	TRBJ1-2	CASSYDRVVDGYTF
TRBV25-1	.	TRBJ2-7	CASSGQTYEQYF
TRBV9	TRBD1	TRBJ2-7	CASSPPPGTGKRFEQYF
TRBV24-1	TRBD1	TRBJ1-5	CATRAGTAQPQHF
TRBV4-3	.	TRBJ1-3	CASSQAIGNTIYF
TRBV12-3/TRBV12-4	TRBD1	TRBJ2-7	CASSGDSSYEQYF
TRBV18	TRBD1	TRBJ1-4	CASSPGQGATNEKLFF
TRBV9	.	TRBJ2-3	CASSGQDTQYF
TRBV9	TRBD1	TRBJ2-5	CASSFRQGAGETQYF
TRBV28	.	TRBJ1-2	CASSSPVGASYTF
TRBV7-3	.	TRBJ2-7	CASSSRAAREQYF
TRBV28	TRBD2	TRBJ2-1	CASGPRTSGSRDSYNEQFF